Detailed here is one T cell receptor beta chain. The sample is drawn from a study of blood T cell repertoires in COVID-19. Turning to the study itself: Sites across the United States, Italy and Spain contributed samples from acute and convalescent COVID-19. T cells, B-cell-depleted T cells, or PBMCs provided the cDNA or gDNA that served as material.

V was clipped by 4 bases and J by 0 bases, with 15 bases between them. This CDR3 is 16 amino acids long. From germline, CDR1 is MGHRA and CDR2 YSYEKL. Under the authors' procedure: Reference gene primers were amplified, and this amplification served to estimate nucleated cell counts. Assay: immunoSEQ multiplex PCR; the TCRdb copy retains only in-frame clones and omits some. That table is the source of V, J and clone size, and D and trimming were worked out from the DNA. The sample shows approximately 410,000 clones, 80% to 90% of them seen only once. The chain employs TRBV4-1 and TRBJ1-2, with D unclear. The receptor was derived from a woman in her thirties with active or convalescent COVID-19. The sequenced sample consisted of peripheral blood. The CDR3 region has the DNA TGCGCCAGCAGCCCCCCGGACGGGGAAGCTAACTATGGCTACACCTTC. Translating it yields CASSPPDGEANYGYTF.